This note documents a single TCR beta chain sequence. The V gene lost 6 bases and the J gene lost 4 bases, with 10 bases spanning the gap. The CDR3 runs 12 residues. Germline-derived CDR1 and CDR2 are MNHEY and SVGAGI. The sample comes from a study of T cell responses to AZD1222 COVID-19 vaccine. TCRdb keeps only in-frame clones here, not all; method: immunoSEQ multiplex PCR. The table lists 90,000 to 130,000 clones, 89% of them singletons. Source: peripheral blood, taken on day 0 of MenACWY control vaccination. This clonotype was sampled from an adult in good health. The chain carries TRBV6-5 and TRBJ2-7; D assignment may be TRBD1 or TRBD2 (5 bases each). CDR3 sequence (DNA): TGTGCCAGCAGCTTGGGACGGTACGAGCAGTACTTC. As protein: CASSLGRYEQYF.